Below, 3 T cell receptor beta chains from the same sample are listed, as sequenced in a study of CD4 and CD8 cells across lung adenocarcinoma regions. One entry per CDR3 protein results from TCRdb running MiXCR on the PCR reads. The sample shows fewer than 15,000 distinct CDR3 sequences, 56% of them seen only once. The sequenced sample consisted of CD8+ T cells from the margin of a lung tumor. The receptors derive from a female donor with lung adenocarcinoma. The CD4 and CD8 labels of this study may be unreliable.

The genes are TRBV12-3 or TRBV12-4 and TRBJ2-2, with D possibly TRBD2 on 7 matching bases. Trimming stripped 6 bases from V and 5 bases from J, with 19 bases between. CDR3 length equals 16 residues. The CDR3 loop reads CASSPLGGASTGELFF. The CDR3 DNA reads TGTGCCAGCAGCCCCCTTGGGGGGGCCTCTACCGGGGAGCTGTTTTTT.

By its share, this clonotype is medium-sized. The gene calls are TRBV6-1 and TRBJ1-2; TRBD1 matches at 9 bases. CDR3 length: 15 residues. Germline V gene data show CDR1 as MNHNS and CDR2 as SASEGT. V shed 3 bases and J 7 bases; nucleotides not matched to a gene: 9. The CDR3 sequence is CASSEDRGLSAGYTF. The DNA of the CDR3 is TGTGCCAGCAGTGAGGACAGGGGACTCTCGGCTGGCTACACCTTC.

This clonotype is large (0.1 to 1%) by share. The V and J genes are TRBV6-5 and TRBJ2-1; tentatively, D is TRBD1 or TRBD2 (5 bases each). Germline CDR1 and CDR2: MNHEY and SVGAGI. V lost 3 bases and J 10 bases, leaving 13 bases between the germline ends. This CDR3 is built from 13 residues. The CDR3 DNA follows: TGTGCCAGCAGTTATTCCACCGGGACGGAGCAGTTCTTC. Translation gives CASSYSTGTEQFF.